The 16 T cell receptor beta chains in this list originate from one sample, sequenced in a study of CD8+CD57+ T cells in acquired aplastic anemia. Researchers used genomic DNA as the template to profile TCR beta VDJ and CDR3. Each CDR3 protein is one row after TCRdb ran MiXCR on the reads. This sample has about 42,000 distinct CDR3 sequences, with about two thirds found just once. Sequencing was carried out using sorted CD4+, CD8+, or CD8+CD57+ T cells (not recorded which) from PBMCs. The receptors come from a human donor in good health, serving as a control.

The chain carries TRBV19 and TRBJ1-6; a weak D match, TRBD1 (6 bases). CDR1 and CDR2 from the germline V gene are LNHDA and SQIVND (reference sequence). Deletions cut 0 bases from V and 9 bases from J, with 12 bases between. The CDR3 has 15 residues. DNA of the CDR3: TGTGCCAGTAGTATAGAAGGGGGAGTTGGTTCACCCCTCCACTTT. Translated: CASSIEGGVGSPLHF.

J is TRBJ1-5 and V is TRBV7-9, with TRBD1 identical over 11 bases. V shed 4 bases and J 5 bases; nucleotides not matched to a gene: 4. Germline V gene sequence: CDR1 SEHNR, CDR2 FQNEAQ (reference sequence). The CDR3 has 15 residues. The CDR3 loop is CASSSDRGRDQPQHF. In nucleotides, the CDR3 is TGTGCCAGCAGCTCGGACAGGGGGCGAGATCAGCCCCAGCATTTT.

This clonotype was counted only a few times. The chain carries TRBV15 and TRBJ2-1, with 7 bases lining up with TRBD1. Germline lookup yields CDR1 LNHNV and CDR2 YYDKDF (reference sequence). This CDR3 comprises 15 residues. The V gene end was trimmed by 1 base and the J gene end by 3 bases; junction bases not matched to a gene: 3. CDR3 DNA: TGTGCCACCAGCAGAGTAGGGACAGTCTACAATGAGCAGTTCTTC. Its protein is CATSRVGTVYNEQFF.

V gene TRBV2 combines with J gene TRBJ1-6; D is unresolved. V was clipped by 8 bases and J by 9 bases, with 14 bases between them. The V gene's germline CDR1 is SNHLY and CDR2 FYNNEI. This CDR3 comprises 13 residues. CDR3 bases: TGTGCCAGCCAGTTCCAGGATCCTTCACCCCTCCACTTT. Translation gives CASQFQDPSPLHF.

This chain joins TRBV7-2 and TRBJ1-2; 7 nucleotides line up with TRBD1. The ends lost 5 bases at V and 4 bases at J; junction bases unmatched: 7. The CDR3 sequence is 14 residues long. The germline CDR1 and CDR2 sequences are SGHTA and FQGNSA. CDR3 region: CASSQTGPLYGYTF. The CDR3 coding sequence is TGTGCCAGCAGCCAGACAGGGCCCCTCTATGGCTACACCTTC.

In this sample, this clonotype turned up a few times. V gene TRBV24-1 combines with J gene TRBJ1-1; a possible D gene is TRBD1 (5 bases). This CDR3 has 17 residues. Germline lookup yields CDR1 KGHDR and CDR2 SFDVKD. The V end was cut by 5 bases, the J end by 1 base, with 19 bases between. CDR3 nucleotides: TGTGCCACCAGTGCCAGCAGCCAATCGACAGAGAACACTGAAGCTTTCTTT. It is translated as CATSASSQSTENTEAFF.

This rearrangement joins TRBV7-9 to TRBJ2-1, with D possibly being TRBD2 (5 bases). V lost 5 bases to trimming and J lost 8 bases, with 10 bases between them. Germline-derived CDR1 and CDR2 are SEHNR and FQNEAQ (reference sequence). This CDR3 comprises 12 residues. The CDR3 loop is CASSQTGYEQFF. The CDR3 DNA reads as TGTGCCAGCAGCCAAACGGGATATGAGCAGTTCTTC. Based on the CDR3 plus reference TRBV7-9 and TRBJ2-1, the full variable domain is DTGVSQNPRHKITKRGQNVTFRCDPISEHNRLYWYRQTLGQGPEFLTYFQNEAQLEKSRLLSDRFSAERPKGSFSTLEIQRTEQGDSAMYLCASSQTGYEQFFGPGTRLTVL.

This rearrangement joins TRBV6-2 or TRBV6-3 to TRBJ1-5; D is unresolved. CDR3 length: 13 residues. V lost 7 bases and J 7 bases, leaving 14 bases between the germline ends. CDR1 and CDR2 from the germline V gene are MNHEY and SVGEGT. This CDR3 is CASTESRYQPQHF. DNA of the CDR3: TGTGCCAGCACCGAAAGTCGGTACCAGCCCCAGCATTTT.

The J gene is TRBJ1-1, the V gene TRBV19; the D gene is possibly TRBD1 (5 bases). Germline loops: CDR1 LNHDA, CDR2 SQIVND (reference sequence). V lost 5 bases to trimming and J lost 4 bases, with 17 bases between them. The CDR3 has 15 residues. This CDR3 reads CASSRTTGGTTEAFF. The CDR3 DNA is TGTGCCAGTAGTCGGACAACGGGAGGGACCACTGAAGCTTTCTTT.

This clonotype turned up a few times. V is TRBV7-6 and J is TRBJ1-6; D unresolved. Trimming pared 3 bases from V and 1 base from J, leaving 4 bases between. The CDR3 runs to 14 residues. Germline loops: CDR1 SGHVS, CDR2 FNYEAQ. The CDR3 DNA sequence: TGTGCCAGCAGCTTGAGTTCCTATAATTCACCCCTCCACTTT. The encoded protein is CASSLSSYNSPLHF. Filled out from reference TRBV7-6 and TRBJ1-6, the complete variable domain reads GAGVSQSPRYKVTKRGQDVALRCDPISGHVSLYWYRQALGQGPEFLTYFNYEAQQDKSGLPNDRFSAERPEGSISTLTIQRTEQRDSAMYRCASSLSSYNSPLHFGNGTRLTVT.

V gene TRBV2 combines with J gene TRBJ2-3; D is possibly TRBD1 or TRBD2 (6 bases each). Germline V gene sequence: CDR1 SNHLY, CDR2 FYNNEI. The length of the CDR3 is 15 residues. Trimming shortened V by 4 bases and J by 0 bases, and 11 bases separated the two germline ends. Here the CDR3 reads CASSVRGVSTDTQYF. The CDR3 DNA follows: TGTGCCAGCAGTGTAAGGGGGGTGAGCACAGATACGCAGTATTTT.

A remark on this clonotype: A junction end diverges from the germline sequence, so it may reflect a read error. The rearrangement uses TRBV7-2 and TRBJ2-3, with D hard to call. The germline CDR1 and CDR2 sequences are SGHTA and FQGNSA. The CDR3 runs 13 residues. This CDR3 reads CASSTRPTDTQYF. The CDR3 DNA follows: TGCGCCAGCAGCACTCGACCTACTGATACGCAGTATTTT.

This chain links TRBV10-2 with TRBJ2-3; TRBD2 matches at 11 bases. This CDR3 is 16 amino acids long. Germline CDR1 is WSHSY and CDR2 is SAAADI. J lost 1 base, V lost 6 bases, and 6 bases had no gene match. CDR3 protein: CASRGSGRVGTDTQYF. CDR3 in DNA: TGCGCCAGCAGGGGTAGCGGGAGGGTTGGCACAGATACGCAGTATTTT.

V gene TRBV19 combines with J gene TRBJ1-2; D is perhaps TRBD1 (5 bases). The CDR3 covers 11 residues. Germline loops: CDR1 LNHDA, CDR2 SQIVND (reference sequence). Deletions cut 6 bases from V and 6 bases from J, with 8 bases between. CDR3 amino acids: CASRTEDGYTF. CDR3 DNA sequence: TGTGCCAGTAGGACAGAGGATGGCTACACCTTC.

This clonotype is categorized as medium-sized. The rearrangement links TRBV9 to TRBJ2-2; weak D call: TRBD2 (5 bases). Looked up from germline, CDR1 is SGDLS and CDR2 is YYNGEE. The CDR3 spans 13 residues. Between the trimmed V and J ends, which lost 0 bases and 8 bases, there was a span of 8 bases. CDR3 DNA: TGTGCCAGCAGCGTAGGGAGCGGTGGGGAGCTGTTTTTT. Amino acids: CASSVGSGGELFF. Supplemented by reference TRBV9 and TRBJ2-2, the full variable domain reads DSGVTQTPKHLITATGQRVTLRCSPRSGDLSVYWYQQSLDQGLQFLIQYYNGEERAKGNILERFSAQQFPDLHSELNLSSLELGDSALYFCASSVGSGGELFFGEGSRLTVL.

The chain uses TRBV19 and TRBJ1-4; no definite D call. V lost 7 bases to trimming and J lost 0 bases, with 12 bases between them. The germline gives CDR1 LNHDA, CDR2 SQIVND (reference sequence). CDR3 length: 15 amino acids. The CDR3 loop is CASKLNRATNEKLFF. The DNA for the CDR3 is TGTGCCAGTAAACTTAACAGAGCAACTAATGAAAAACTGTTTTTT.